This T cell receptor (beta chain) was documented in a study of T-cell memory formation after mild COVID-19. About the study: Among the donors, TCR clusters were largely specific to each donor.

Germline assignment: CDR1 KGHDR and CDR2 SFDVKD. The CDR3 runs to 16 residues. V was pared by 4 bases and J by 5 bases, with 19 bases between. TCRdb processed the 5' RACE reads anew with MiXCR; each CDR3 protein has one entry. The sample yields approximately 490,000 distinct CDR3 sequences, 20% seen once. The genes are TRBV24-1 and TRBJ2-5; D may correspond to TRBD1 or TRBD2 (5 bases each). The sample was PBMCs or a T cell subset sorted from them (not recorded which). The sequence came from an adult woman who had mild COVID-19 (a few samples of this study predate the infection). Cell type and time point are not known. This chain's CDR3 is CATSDRPLGPGETQYF. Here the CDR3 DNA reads TGTGCCACCAGTGACCGACCCTTGGGGCCGGGGGAGACCCAGTACTTC.